Listed below are T cell receptor beta chains from one sample, sequenced in a study of control samples from healthy donors and cancer patients. The table came from immunoSEQ multiplex PCR; TCRdb's copy has only in-frame clones and leaves some out. The sample yields approximately 140,000 clones, 80% to 90% seen once. The sample comprised blood. These receptors were collected from a woman aged 25 to 39 in good health. The CDR3 runs from the conserved cysteine through the conserved F or W. The size of a clone is reported for some rows only, either as once, few or many, or as a class for expanded clones.

>TRBV20-1|TRBJ1-3|NA
CSAESGNTIYF
>TRBV28|TRBJ1-2|NA
CASSLAGPYGYTF
>TRBV30|TRBJ2-3|NA
CAWSVGSGTDTQYF
>TRBV9|TRBJ2-5|NA
CASTQGLRIETQYF
>TRBV4-2|TRBJ2-5|NA
CASSQETGVETQYF
>TRBV10-1|TRBJ1-2|NA
CASSELQGSGYTF
>TRBV2|TRBJ2-1|NA
CASSPTSGRDVKQFF
>TRBV19|TRBJ1-5|once
CAKVEGGDQPQHF
>TRBV12-5|TRBJ1-1|NA
CASGLYTLRTTEAFF
>TRBV6-5|TRBJ1-4|NA
CASSPWDRGSEKLFF
>TRBV5-5|TRBJ2-5|NA
CASSLVGNQETQYF
>TRBV2|TRBJ2-7|NA
CASTRSPGEQYF
>TRBV6-5|TRBJ2-5|NA
CASSYINRQETQYF
>TRBV6-6|TRBJ2-4|NA
CASRQAGGTLNIQYF
>TRBV6-5|TRBJ1-2|NA
CASRGPNGYTF
>TRBV11-2|TRBJ2-6|NA
CASSLGGAFGANVLTF
>TRBV27|TRBJ2-7|once
CASEQGPYEQYF
>TRBV7-3|TRBJ2-5|NA
CASSPDRDQETQYF
>TRBV28|TRBJ1-4|NA
CASSLFRASGKLFF
>TRBV18|TRBJ1-1|NA
CASSPNVWRTGGLNTEAFF
>TRBV2|TRBJ2-7|once
CASSGQGAIGEQYF
>TRBV5-1|TRBJ2-1|NA
CASSSLQLANEQFF
>TRBV6-1|TRBJ1-5|NA
CASTETPGVGNQPQHF
>TRBV28|TRBJ2-1|NA
CASRPVPGSGTYNERFF
>TRBV19|TRBJ1-1|NA
CASSTQGGYTEAFF
>TRBV2|TRBJ2-7|few
CASSTGGSTTYEQYF
>TRBV4-1|TRBJ2-7|few
CASSQLGGRTYEQYF
>TRBV2|TRBJ1-5|NA
CASSDPDNQPQHF